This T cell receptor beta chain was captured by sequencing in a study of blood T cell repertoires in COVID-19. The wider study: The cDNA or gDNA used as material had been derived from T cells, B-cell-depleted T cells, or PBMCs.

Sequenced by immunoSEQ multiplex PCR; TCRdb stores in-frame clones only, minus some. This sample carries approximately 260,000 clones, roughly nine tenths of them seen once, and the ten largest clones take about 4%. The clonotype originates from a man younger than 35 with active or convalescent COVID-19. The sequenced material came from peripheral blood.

The CDR3 sequence is CASDRDYEQYF. Written as DNA, the CDR3 is TGTGCCAGCGACAGGGACTACGAGCAGTACTTC. The rearrangement links TRBV2 to TRBJ2-7; 7 nucleotides agree with TRBD1. CDR1 is SNHLY, CDR2 FYNNEI, per germline. This CDR3 has 11 residues. The V gene end was trimmed by 8 bases and the J gene end by 3 bases; junction bases not matched to a gene: 1.